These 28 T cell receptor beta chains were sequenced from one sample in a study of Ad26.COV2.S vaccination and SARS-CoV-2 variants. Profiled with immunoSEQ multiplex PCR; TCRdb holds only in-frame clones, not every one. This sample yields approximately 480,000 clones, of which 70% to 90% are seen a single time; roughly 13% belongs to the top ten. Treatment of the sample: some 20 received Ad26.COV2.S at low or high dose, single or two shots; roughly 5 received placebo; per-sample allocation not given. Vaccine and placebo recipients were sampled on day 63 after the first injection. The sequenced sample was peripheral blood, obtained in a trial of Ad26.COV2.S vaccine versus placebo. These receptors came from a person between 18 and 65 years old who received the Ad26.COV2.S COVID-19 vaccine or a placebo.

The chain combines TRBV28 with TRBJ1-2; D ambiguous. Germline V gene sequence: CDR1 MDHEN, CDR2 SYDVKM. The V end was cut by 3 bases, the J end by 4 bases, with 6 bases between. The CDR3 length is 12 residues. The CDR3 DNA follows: TGTGCCAGCAGTTTTGGTCTCTATGGCTACACCTTC. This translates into CASSFGLYGYTF.

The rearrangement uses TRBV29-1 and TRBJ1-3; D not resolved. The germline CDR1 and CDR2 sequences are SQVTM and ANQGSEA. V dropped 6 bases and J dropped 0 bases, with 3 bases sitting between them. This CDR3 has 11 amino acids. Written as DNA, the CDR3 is TGCAGCGTCATCTCTGGAAACACCATATATTTT. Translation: CSVISGNTIYF. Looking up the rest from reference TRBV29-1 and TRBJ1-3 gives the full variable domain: SAVISQKPSRDICQRGTSLTIQCQVDSQVTMMFWYRQQPGQSLTLIATANQGSEATYESGFVIDKFPISRPNLTFSTLTVSNMSPEDSSIYLCSVISGNTIYFGEGSWLTVV.

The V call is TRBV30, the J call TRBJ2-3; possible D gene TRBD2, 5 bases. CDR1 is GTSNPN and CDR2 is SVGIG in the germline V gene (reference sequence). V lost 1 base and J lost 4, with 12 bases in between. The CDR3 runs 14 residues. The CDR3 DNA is TGTGCCTGGAGTGACGAGGGAGCGTCAGATACGCAGTATTTT. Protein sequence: CAWSDEGASDTQYF.

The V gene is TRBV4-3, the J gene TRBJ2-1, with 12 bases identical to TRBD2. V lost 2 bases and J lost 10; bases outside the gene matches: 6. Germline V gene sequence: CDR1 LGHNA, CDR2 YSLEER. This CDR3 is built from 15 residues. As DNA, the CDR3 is TGCGCCAGCAGCCAACTAGCGGGAGGGCCGGGGGAGCAGTTCTTC. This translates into CASSQLAGGPGEQFF.

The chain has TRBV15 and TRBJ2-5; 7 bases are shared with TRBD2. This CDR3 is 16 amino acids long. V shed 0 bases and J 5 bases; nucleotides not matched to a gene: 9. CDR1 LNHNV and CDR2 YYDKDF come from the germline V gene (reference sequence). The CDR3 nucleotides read TGTGCCACCAGCAGAGATCGGGGCGGGAGAGGTGAGACCCAGTACTTC. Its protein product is CATSRDRGGRGETQYF.

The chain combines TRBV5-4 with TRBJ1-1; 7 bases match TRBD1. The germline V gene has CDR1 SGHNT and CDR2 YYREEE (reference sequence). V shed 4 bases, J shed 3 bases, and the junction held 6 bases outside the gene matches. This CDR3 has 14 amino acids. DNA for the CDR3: TGTGCCAGCAGCCCGATAGACAGGGACACTGAAGCTTTCTTT. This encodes CASSPIDRDTEAFF.

CDR3 in DNA: TGTGCCAGCAACTTATTGGGGAAAGCTTTCTTT. It is translated as CASNLLGKAFF. This rearrangement joins TRBV12-3 or TRBV12-4 to TRBJ1-1; D gene ambiguous. V was clipped by 7 bases and J by 9 bases, with 12 bases between them. This CDR3 has 11 amino acids.

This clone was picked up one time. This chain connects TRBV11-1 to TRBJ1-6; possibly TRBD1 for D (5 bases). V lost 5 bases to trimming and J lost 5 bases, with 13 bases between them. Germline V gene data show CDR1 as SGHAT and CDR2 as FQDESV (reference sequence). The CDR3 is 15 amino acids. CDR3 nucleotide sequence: TGTGCCAGCAGCAGGACGGGACTTAATAATTCACCCCTCCACTTT. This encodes CASSRTGLNNSPLHF. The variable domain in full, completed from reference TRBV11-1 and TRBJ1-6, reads EAEVAQSPRYKITEKSQAVAFWCDPISGHATLYWYRQILGQGPELLVQFQDESVVDDSQLPKDRFSAERLKGVDSTLKIQPAELGDSAMYLCASSRTGLNNSPLHFGNGTRLTVT.

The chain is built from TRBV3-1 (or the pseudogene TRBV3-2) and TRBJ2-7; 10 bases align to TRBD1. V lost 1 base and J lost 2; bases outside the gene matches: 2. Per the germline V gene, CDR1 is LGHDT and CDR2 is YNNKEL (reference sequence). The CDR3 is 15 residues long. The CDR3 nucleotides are TGTGCCAGCAGCCAAGGACAGGGGGCCACCTACGAGCAGTACTTC. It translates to CASSQGQGATYEQYF.

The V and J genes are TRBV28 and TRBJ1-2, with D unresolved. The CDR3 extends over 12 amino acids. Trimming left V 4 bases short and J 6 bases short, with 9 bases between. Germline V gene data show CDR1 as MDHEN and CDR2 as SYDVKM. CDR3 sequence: CASSSGPNGYTF. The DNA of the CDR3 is TGTGCCAGCAGTTCAGGACCCAATGGCTACACCTTC.

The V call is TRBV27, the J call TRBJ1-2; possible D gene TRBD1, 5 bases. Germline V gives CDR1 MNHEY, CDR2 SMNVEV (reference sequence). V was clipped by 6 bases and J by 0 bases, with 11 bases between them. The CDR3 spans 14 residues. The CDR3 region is CASSKTAPNYGYTF. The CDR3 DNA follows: TGTGCCAGCAGCAAGACAGCGCCTAACTATGGCTACACCTTC.

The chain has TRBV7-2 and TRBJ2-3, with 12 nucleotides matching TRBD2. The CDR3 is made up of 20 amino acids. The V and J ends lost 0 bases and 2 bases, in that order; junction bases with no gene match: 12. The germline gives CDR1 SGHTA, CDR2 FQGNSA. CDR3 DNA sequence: TGTGCCAGCAGCTTAGCGCAGACTAGCGGGAGTGGTGTGTCCACAGATACGCAGTATTTT. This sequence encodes CASSLAQTSGSGVSTDTQYF.

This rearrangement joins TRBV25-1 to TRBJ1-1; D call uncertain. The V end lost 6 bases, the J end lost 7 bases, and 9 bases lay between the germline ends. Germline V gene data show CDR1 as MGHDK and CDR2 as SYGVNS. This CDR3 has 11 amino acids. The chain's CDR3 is CASSRVGEAFF. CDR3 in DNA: TGTGCCAGCAGCCGTGTCGGTGAAGCTTTCTTT. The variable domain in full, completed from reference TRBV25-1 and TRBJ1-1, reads EADIYQTPRYLVIGTGKKITLECSQTMGHDKMYWYQQDPGMELHLIHYSYGVNSTEKGDLSSESTVSRIRTEHFPLTLESARPSHTSQYLCASSRVGEAFFGQGTRLTVV.

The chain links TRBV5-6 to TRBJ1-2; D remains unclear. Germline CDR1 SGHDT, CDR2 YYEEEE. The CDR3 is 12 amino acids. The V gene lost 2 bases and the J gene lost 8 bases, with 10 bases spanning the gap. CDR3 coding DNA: TGTGCCAGCAGCTTCACGGGATTGGGCTACACCTTC. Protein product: CASSFTGLGYTF.

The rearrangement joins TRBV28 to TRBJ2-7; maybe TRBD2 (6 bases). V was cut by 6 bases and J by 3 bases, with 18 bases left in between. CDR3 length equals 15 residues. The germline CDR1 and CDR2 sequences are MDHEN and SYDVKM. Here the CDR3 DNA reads TGTGCCAGCAGCCGGGACTTAGGGACGGTCTACGAGCAGTACTTC. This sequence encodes CASSRDLGTVYEQYF.

The chain's CDR3 is CASSSTGLAGGGRGYTQYF. The CDR3 region has the DNA TGTGCCAGCAGTTCAACCGGACTAGCGGGAGGTGGGCGGGGATATACGCAGTATTTT. The chain links TRBV28 to TRBJ2-3, with 14 nucleotides matching TRBD2. The CDR3 covers 19 residues. V lost 4 bases to trimming and J lost 7 bases; unmatched junction nucleotides: 16. The V gene's germline CDR1 is MDHEN and CDR2 SYDVKM.

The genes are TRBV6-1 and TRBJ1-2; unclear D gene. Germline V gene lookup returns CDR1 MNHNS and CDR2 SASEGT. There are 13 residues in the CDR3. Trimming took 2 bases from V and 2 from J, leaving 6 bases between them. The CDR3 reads CASSEKPNYGYTF. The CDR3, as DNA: TGTGCCAGCAGTGAAAAGCCGAACTATGGCTACACCTTC.

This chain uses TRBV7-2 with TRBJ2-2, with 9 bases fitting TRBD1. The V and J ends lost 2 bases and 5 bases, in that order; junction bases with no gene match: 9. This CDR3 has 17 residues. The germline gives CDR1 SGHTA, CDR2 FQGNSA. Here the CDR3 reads CASSLSIGTGITGELFF. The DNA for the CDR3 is TGTGCCAGCAGCTTATCTATCGGGACAGGGATAACCGGGGAGCTGTTTTTT.

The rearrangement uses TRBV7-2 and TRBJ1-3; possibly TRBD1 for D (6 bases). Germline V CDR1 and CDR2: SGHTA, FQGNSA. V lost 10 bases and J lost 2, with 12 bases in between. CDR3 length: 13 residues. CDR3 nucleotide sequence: TGTGCCACTGACCAGGGGACTGGAAACACCATATATTTT. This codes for CATDQGTGNTIYF.

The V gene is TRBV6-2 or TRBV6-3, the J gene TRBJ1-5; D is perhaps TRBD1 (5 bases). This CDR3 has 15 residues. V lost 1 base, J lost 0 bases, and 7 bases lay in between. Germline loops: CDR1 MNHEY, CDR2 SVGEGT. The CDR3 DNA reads TGTGCCAGCAGTTACTGGCAGGGTAGCAATCAGCCCCAGCATTTT. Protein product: CASSYWQGSNQPQHF.

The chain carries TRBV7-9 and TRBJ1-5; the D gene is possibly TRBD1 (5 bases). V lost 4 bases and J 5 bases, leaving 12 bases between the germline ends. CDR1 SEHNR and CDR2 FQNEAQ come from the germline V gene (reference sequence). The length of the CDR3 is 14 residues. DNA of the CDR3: TGTGCCAGCAGCTCAGCAGGGCGGTATCAGCCCCAGCATTTT. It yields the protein CASSSAGRYQPQHF.

The CDR3 DNA sequence: TGTGCCAGTAAACCAGGGGGCGGCTTTTTCGGGGAGCTGTTTTTT. Residues: CASKPGGGFFGELFF. The genes are TRBV19 and TRBJ2-2; 8 nucleotides match TRBD1. V lost 7 bases, J lost 7 bases, and 11 bases stayed unmatched. Germline assignment: CDR1 LNHDA and CDR2 SQIVND (reference sequence). CDR3 size: 15 residues.

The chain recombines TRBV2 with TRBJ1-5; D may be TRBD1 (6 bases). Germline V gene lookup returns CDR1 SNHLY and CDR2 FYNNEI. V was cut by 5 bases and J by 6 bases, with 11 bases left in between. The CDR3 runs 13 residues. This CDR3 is CASSKEDSQPQHF. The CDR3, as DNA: TGTGCCAGCAGTAAAGAGGACAGTCAGCCCCAGCATTTT. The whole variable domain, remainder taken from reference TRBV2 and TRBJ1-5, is EPEVTQTPSHQVTQMGQEVILRCVPISNHLYFYWYRQILGQKVEFLVSFYNNEISEKSEIFDDQFSVERPDGSNFTLKIRSTKLEDSAMYFCASSKEDSQPQHFGDGTRLSIL.

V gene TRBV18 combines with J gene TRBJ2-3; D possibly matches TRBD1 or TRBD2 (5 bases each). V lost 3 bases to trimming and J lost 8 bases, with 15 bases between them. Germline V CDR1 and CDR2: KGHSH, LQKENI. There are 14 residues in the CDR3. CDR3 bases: TGTGCCAGCTCACCGGGACGGACCGTCGGTACGCAGTATTTT. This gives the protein CASSPGRTVGTQYF.

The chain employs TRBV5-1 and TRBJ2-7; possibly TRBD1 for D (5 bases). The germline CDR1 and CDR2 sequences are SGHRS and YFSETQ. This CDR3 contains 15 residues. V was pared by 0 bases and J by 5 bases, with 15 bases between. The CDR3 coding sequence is TGCGCCAGCAGCTTGGAAGTCTCCAGGGTCCACGAGCAGTACTTC. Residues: CASSLEVSRVHEQYF.

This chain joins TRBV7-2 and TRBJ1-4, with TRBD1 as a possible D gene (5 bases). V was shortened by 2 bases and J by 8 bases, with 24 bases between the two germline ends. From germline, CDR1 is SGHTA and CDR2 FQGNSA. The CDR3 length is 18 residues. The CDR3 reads CASSLYGGGSGSGEKLFF. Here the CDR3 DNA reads TGTGCCAGCAGCTTATATGGCGGTGGGTCAGGGTCTGGGGAAAAACTGTTTTTT.

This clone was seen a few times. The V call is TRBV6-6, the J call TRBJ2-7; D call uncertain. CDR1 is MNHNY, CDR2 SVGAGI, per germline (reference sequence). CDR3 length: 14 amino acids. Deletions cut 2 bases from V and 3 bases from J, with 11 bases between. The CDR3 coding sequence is TGTGCCAGCAGTTACGGTCTAAACAGCTACGAGCAGTACTTC. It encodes CASSYGLNSYEQYF.

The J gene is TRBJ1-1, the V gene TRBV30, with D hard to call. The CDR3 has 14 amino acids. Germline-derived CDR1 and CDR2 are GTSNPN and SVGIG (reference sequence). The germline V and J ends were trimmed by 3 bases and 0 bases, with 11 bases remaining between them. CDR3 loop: CAWRPTDLNTEAFF. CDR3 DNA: TGTGCCTGGAGGCCCACGGACCTGAACACTGAAGCTTTCTTT.